This is a list of T cell receptor beta chains from one sample in a study of T cells after yellow fever vaccination. TCRdb re-derived calls from the 5' RACE reads in MiXCR, one entry per CDR3 protein. This sample has some 400,000 distinct CDR3 sequences, with about 6% found just once. This specimen was PBMCs, taken 5 days after the yellow fever booster vaccination. These receptors all come from a young man who received the YFV17D yellow fever vaccine. CDR3s include the opening cysteine and the closing phenylalanine or tryptophan. A D gene is named only where the DNA matches it firmly. Clone size is given for some rows only: seen once, a few or many times, or a class if the clone is expanded.

>TRBV6-1|many|TRBD1|TRBJ2-3
TGTGCCAGCAGTCGGGACAGCTACACAGATACGCAGTATTTT
CASSRDSYTDTQYF
>TRBV4-3|NA|NA|TRBJ1-4
TGCGCCAGCAGCCGTTACACGGGCGCTAATGAAAAACTGTTTTTT
CASSRYTGANEKLFF
>TRBV20-1|NA|NA|TRBJ1-1
TGCAGTGCTAGACAGGAAGAAGCTTTCTTT
CSARQEEAFF
>TRBV5-4|few|TRBD2|TRBJ2-1
TGTGCCAGCAGCTTGGGGGAGGGCCCCTACAATGAGCAGTTCTTC
CASSLGEGPYNEQFF
>TRBV20-1|few|TRBD2|TRBJ2-3
TGCAGTGCGCCGAAACTAGCGACACAAACAGATACGCAGTATTTT
CSAPKLATQTDTQYF
>TRBV5-5|many|TRBD2|TRBJ2-2
TGTGCCAGCGGCGGACTAGTAGGCGACACCGGGGAGCTGTTTTTT
CASGGLVGDTGELFF
>TRBV10-3|few|TRBD2|TRBJ2-3
TGTGCCAGTGGACTAGCGGAGGGAGATACGCAGTATTTT
CASGLAEGDTQYF
>TRBV28|many|TRBD2|TRBJ2-1
TGTGCCAGCAGTATCACTAGCGGGGGTGTCAATGAGCAGTTCTTC
CASSITSGGVNEQFF
>TRBV7-2|few|TRBD2|TRBJ2-7
TGTGCCAGCAGCCAGCGGGCGGGAGGAGTGAGGGAGCAGTACTTC
CASSQRAGGVREQYF
>TRBV7-2|few|NA|TRBJ2-6
TGTGCCAGCAGCTTAGTTCCGACAGTTGCTAGGGCCAACGTCCTGACTTTC
CASSLVPTVARANVLTF
>TRBV11-2|NA|NA|TRBJ2-2
TGTGCCAGCAGCTTAGATGGAGAGGGTTCCACCGGGGAGCTGTTTTTT
CASSLDGEGSTGELFF
>TRBV29-1|many|NA|TRBJ2-1
TGCAGCAAAACAACCTACAATGAGCAGTTCTTC
CSKTTYNEQFF
>TRBV12-3/TRBV12-4|few|NA|TRBJ2-5
TGTGCCAGCAGTTTACAGGTCGGAGAGACCCAGTACTTC
CASSLQVGETQYF
>TRBV5-1|many|NA|TRBJ2-7
TGCGCCAGCAGCTTGAGAAGCGGCGATTCCTACGAGCAGTACTTC
CASSLRSGDSYEQYF
>TRBV18|few|NA|TRBJ2-3
TGTGCCAGCTCACCCAAATTGGAGCCCACAGATACGCAGTATTTT
CASSPKLEPTDTQYF
>TRBV19|NA|NA|TRBJ1-1
TGTGCCAGTAGTGCCACAGGGCGGACTGAAGCTTTCTTT
CASSATGRTEAFF
>TRBV27|NA|NA|TRBJ2-3
TGTGCCAGCAAGTTCAAGGGCCTTGGGGATACGCAGTATTTT
CASKFKGLGDTQYF
>TRBV3-1|many|NA|TRBJ2-6
TGTGCCAGCAGTTTGGCTTCTGGGGCCAACGTCCTGACTTTC
CASSLASGANVLTF
>TRBV5-8|NA|NA|TRBJ2-3
TGTGCCAGCAGTCCCAGACAGCATAGCACAGATACGCAGTATTTT
CASSPRQHSTDTQYF
>TRBV7-2|many|NA|TRBJ2-7
TGTGCCAGCAGCTTAAGTTTAGCGTCTACCTACGAGCAGTACTTC
CASSLSLASTYEQYF
>TRBV12-5|NA|NA|TRBJ1-1
TGTGCTAGTGGTTTGGTAATCCGGGGGTACACTGAAGCTTTCTTT
CASGLVIRGYTEAFF
>TRBV7-2|many|NA|TRBJ1-1
TGTGCCAGCAGCTCTACAGGGACCGTTTCGGGGACTGAAGCTTTCTTT
CASSSTGTVSGTEAFF
>TRBV28|NA|NA|TRBJ2-1
TGTGCCAGCAGTCTCACTAGTCCCCCAGAGCAGTTCTTC
CASSLTSPPEQFF
>TRBV11-2|NA|TRBD1|TRBJ2-5
TGTGCCAGCAGCCAAGGGACAGTCCAAGAGACCCAGTACTTC
CASSQGTVQETQYF
>TRBV7-9|few|TRBD2|TRBJ2-3
TGTGCCAGCTGCCCTCGCGGGCGGGGGAAGGTCACAGATACGCAGTATTTT
CASCPRGRGKVTDTQYF
>TRBV11-2|NA|TRBD2|TRBJ2-1
TGTGCCAGCAGCTTAGAAGGACTAGCGGGCCCCTACAATGAGCAGTTCTTC
CASSLEGLAGPYNEQFF
>TRBV19|few|NA|TRBJ2-2
TGTGCCAGTAGTATAGTCGGGCCCCTAGTAGGGTCCGGGGAGCTGTTTTTT
CASSIVGPLVGSGELFF
>TRBV6-5|NA|NA|TRBJ1-1
TGTGCCAGCAGTTACTCGAAATTCGGGGTCCAAGCTTTCTTT
CASSYSKFGVQAFF
>TRBV10-3|many|NA|TRBJ1-1
TGTGCCATCAGTGAGAGGGGAGGGAACACTGAAGCTTTCTTT
CAISERGGNTEAFF
>TRBV5-1|NA|TRBD2|TRBJ2-3
TGCGCCAGCAGCTCGGGGGGGGGCTTCCCGGCAGATACGCAGTATTTT
CASSSGGGFPADTQYF
>TRBV5-1|many|NA|TRBJ2-3
TGCGCCAGCAGCTTTGGGTCTAACACAGATACGCAGTATTTT
CASSFGSNTDTQYF
>TRBV20-1|many|TRBD1|TRBJ2-1
TGCAGTGCCCCTGGTAGGACAGGGGGCTACAATGAGCAGTTCTTC
CSAPGRTGGYNEQFF
>TRBV5-4|few|TRBD2|TRBJ2-3
TGTGCCAGCAGCCCCAGACTAGCGGGAGGGGGGACAGATACGCAGTATTTT
CASSPRLAGGGTDTQYF